This entry lists 11 T cell receptor beta chains sequenced from one sample in a study of blood T cell repertoires in COVID-19. Some clones are missing from TCRdb's copy, which holds only in-frame ones; the method was immunoSEQ multiplex PCR. The sample has some 140,000 clones, approximately 83% seen once; the top ten hold around 8.4%. Sequencing was performed on PBMCs or T cells enriched from blood (not recorded which). The receptors were sampled from a man in his fifties or sixties who had recovered from COVID-19.

This clone was counted once. The rearrangement uses TRBV7-6 and TRBJ2-1, with TRBD2 identical over 15 bases. The CDR3 is 19 amino acids. V trimming: 1 base; J trimming: 10 bases; junction bases outside the gene matches: 14. Germline CDR1 reads SGHVS; CDR2 reads FNYEAQ. The CDR3 DNA reads TGTGCCAGCAGCTTAGGCCCGCCTCGGACTAGCGGGGGGGCTAAGGAGCAGTTCTTC. Translation gives CASSLGPPRTSGGAKEQFF.

This clone was seen more than once but under ten times. This chain connects TRBV4-3 to TRBJ1-1; possible D gene TRBD1, 5 bases. Trimming pared 3 bases from V and 2 bases from J, leaving 13 bases between. This CDR3 comprises 15 residues. Germline-derived CDR1 and CDR2 are LGHNA and YSLEER. As DNA, the CDR3 is TGCGCCAGCAGCCAGATACAGGTATCCAACACTGAAGCTTTCTTT. Protein: CASSQIQVSNTEAFF.

This clone was counted ten times or more. The rearrangement links TRBV6-1 to TRBJ1-4, with 9 bases fitting TRBD1. Germline assignment: CDR1 MNHNS and CDR2 SASEGT. Trimming cost V 6 bases and J 5 bases; bases outside gene matches: 4. This CDR3 is 14 amino acids long. CDR3 sequence: CASRDRGANEKLFF. CDR3 DNA: TGTGCCAGCAGGGACAGGGGCGCGAATGAAAAACTGTTTTTT.

This clone was seen many times. This chain joins TRBV3-1 (or the pseudogene TRBV3-2) and TRBJ2-3, with 10 bases that match TRBD2. Germline trimming cut 2 bases from V and 6 bases from J; bases unmatched to any gene: 5. The germline gives CDR1 LGHDT, CDR2 YNNKEL (reference sequence). This CDR3 spans 15 amino acids. DNA of the CDR3: TGTGCCAGCAGCCAAAATAGCGGGGGGCGGGATACGCAGTATTTT. Translating gives CASSQNSGGRDTQYF.

The V and J genes are TRBV3-1 (or the pseudogene TRBV3-2) and TRBJ2-1, with D tentatively TRBD2 (5 bases). CDR1 LGHDT and CDR2 YNNKEL come from the germline V gene (reference sequence). Trimming left V 2 bases short and J 4 bases short, with 15 bases between. The CDR3 consists of 16 residues. CDR3 bases: TGTGCCAGCAGCCAAATAAGGTCAGGAGGATACAATGAGCAGTTCTTC. Translation: CASSQIRSGGYNEQFF.

This rearrangement joins TRBV24-1 to TRBJ1-2; a possible D gene is TRBD1 (6 bases). CDR3 length equals 13 residues. Trimming stripped 4 bases from V and 3 bases from J, with 8 bases between. Germline CDR1 reads KGHDR; CDR2 reads SFDVKD. CDR3 nucleotide sequence: TGTGCCACCAGTGAACGGACAGACTATGGCTACACCTTC. This codes for CATSERTDYGYTF.

The table lists this clone with a count of one. The CDR3 loop reads CASSLYEGASDTQYF. CDR3 sequence (DNA): TGTGCCAGCAGCTTATACGAAGGGGCGTCGGATACGCAGTATTTT. The chain couples TRBV7-2 to TRBJ2-3, with TRBD1 as a possible D gene (5 bases). Germline CDR1 reads SGHTA; CDR2 reads FQGNSA. The CDR3 contains 15 residues. Deletions cut 2 bases from V and 6 bases from J, with 15 bases between.

CDR3 amino acids: CASSDGAYEQYF. Written as DNA, the CDR3 is TGTGCCAGTAGTGACGGAGCCTACGAGCAGTACTTC. The chain links TRBV19 to TRBJ2-7; no clear D. The CDR3 has 12 amino acids. Germline values: CDR1 LNHDA, CDR2 SQIVND (reference sequence). Trimming took 5 bases from V and 2 from J, leaving 7 bases between them.

The CDR3 DNA reads as TGTGCCAGCAGCCGCCGGACAGCTGCCTACGAGCAGTACTTC. It encodes CASSRRTAAYEQYF. The rearrangement links TRBV5-4 to TRBJ2-7, with a tentative D call TRBD1 (6 bases). The V and J ends lost 4 bases and 2 bases respectively, with 13 bases between them. In germline, CDR1 is SGHNT, CDR2 YYREEE (reference sequence). The CDR3 has 14 residues. Combining the CDR3 with reference TRBV5-4 and TRBJ2-7 gives the whole variable domain ETGVTQSPTHLIKTRGQQVTLRCSSQSGHNTVSWYQQALGQGPQFIFQYYREEENGRGNFPPRFSGLQFPNYSSELNVNALELDDSALYLCASSRRTAAYEQYFGPGTRLTVT.

V gene TRBV29-1 combines with J gene TRBJ2-2, with 12 positions matching TRBD2. The junction had 4 bases not matched to a gene; V was cut back by 6 bases and J by 2 bases. Per the germline V gene, CDR1 is SQVTM and CDR2 is ANQGSEA. The CDR3 totals 15 residues. The CDR3 DNA follows: TGCAGCGTCCAGACTAGCGGGGGAAACACCGGGGAGCTGTTTTTT. Its protein is CSVQTSGGNTGELFF.

The chain combines TRBV18 with TRBJ1-1; D not certain. Germline CDR1 KGHSH, CDR2 LQKENI. The V gene lost 6 bases and the J gene lost 3 bases, with 11 bases spanning the gap. The CDR3 totals 13 residues. The CDR3 coding sequence is TGTGCCAGCTCGACCTCCCGGGACACTGAAGCTTTCTTT. Translating it yields CASSTSRDTEAFF.